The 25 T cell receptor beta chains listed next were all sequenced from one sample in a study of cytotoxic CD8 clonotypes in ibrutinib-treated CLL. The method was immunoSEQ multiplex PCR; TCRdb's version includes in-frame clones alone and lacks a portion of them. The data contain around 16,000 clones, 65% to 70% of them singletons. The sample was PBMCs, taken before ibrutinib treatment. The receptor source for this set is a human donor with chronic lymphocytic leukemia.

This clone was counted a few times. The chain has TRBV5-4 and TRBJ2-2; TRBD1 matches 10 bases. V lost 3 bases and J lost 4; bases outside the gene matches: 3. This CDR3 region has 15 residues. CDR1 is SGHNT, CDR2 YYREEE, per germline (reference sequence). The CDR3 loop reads CASSWGQGFTGELFF. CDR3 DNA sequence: TGTGCCAGCAGCTGGGGACAGGGGTTCACCGGGGAGCTGTTTTTT.

The CDR3 here is CASRNRDGELFF. The CDR3 region has the DNA TGTGCCAGCAGGAACAGAGACGGGGAGCTGTTTTTT. The chain couples TRBV11-3 to TRBJ2-2; the D is unclear. The CDR3 consists of 12 residues. V lost 6 bases, J lost 7 bases, and 9 bases lay in between. Per germline, CDR1 SGHNT and CDR2 YENEEA.

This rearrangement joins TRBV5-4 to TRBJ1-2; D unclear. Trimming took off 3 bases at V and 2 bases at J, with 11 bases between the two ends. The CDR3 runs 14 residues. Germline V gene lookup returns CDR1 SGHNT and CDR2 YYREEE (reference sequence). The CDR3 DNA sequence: TGTGCCAGCAGCTCGCTTGGGGTAAACTATGGCTACACCTTC. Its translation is CASSSLGVNYGYTF.

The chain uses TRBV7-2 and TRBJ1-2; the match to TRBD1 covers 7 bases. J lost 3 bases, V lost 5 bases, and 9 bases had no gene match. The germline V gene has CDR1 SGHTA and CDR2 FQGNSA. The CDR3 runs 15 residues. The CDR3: CASSPRTGTDYGYTF. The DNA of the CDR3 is TGTGCCAGCAGCCCTAGAACCGGGACAGACTATGGCTACACCTTC.

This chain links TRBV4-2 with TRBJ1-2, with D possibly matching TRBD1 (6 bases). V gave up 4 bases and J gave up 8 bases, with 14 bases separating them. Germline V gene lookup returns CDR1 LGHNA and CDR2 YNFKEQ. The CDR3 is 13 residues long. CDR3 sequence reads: CASSPNGGHGYTF. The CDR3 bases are TGTGCCAGCAGCCCAAACGGGGGCCACGGCTACACCTTC.

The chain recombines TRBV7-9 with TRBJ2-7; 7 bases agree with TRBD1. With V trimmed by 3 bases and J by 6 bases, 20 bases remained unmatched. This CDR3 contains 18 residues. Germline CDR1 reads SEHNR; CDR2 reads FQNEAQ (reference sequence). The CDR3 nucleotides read TGTGCCAGCAGCTTCGGGACAGAGCCCACCGCGATCCCAGGCGAGCAGTACTTC. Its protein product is CASSFGTEPTAIPGEQYF.

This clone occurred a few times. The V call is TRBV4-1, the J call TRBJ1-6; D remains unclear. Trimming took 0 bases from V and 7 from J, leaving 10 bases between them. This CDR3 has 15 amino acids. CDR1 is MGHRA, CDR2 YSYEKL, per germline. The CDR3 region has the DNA TGCGCCAGCAGCCAAGACCCGGGGTTCAATTCACCCCTCCACTTT. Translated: CASSQDPGFNSPLHF.

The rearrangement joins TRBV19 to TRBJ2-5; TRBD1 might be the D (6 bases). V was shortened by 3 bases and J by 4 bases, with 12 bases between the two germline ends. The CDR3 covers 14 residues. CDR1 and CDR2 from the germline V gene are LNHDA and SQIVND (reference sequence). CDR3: CASSIPDRIETQYF. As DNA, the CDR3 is TGTGCCAGTAGTATCCCCGACAGGATAGAGACCCAGTACTTC.

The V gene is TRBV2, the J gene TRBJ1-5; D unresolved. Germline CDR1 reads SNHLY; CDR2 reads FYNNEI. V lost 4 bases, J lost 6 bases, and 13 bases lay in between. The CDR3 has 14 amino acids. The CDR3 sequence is CASSAGQWSQPQHF. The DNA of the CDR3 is TGTGCCAGCAGTGCCGGGCAGTGGAGTCAGCCCCAGCATTTT.

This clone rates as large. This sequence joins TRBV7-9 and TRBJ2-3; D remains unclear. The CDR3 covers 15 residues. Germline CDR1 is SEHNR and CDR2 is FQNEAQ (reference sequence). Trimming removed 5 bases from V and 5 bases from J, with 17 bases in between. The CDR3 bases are TGTGCCAGCAGCCCCCGACAAGGCCAGGTAGATACGCAGTATTTT. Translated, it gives CASSPRQGQVDTQYF.

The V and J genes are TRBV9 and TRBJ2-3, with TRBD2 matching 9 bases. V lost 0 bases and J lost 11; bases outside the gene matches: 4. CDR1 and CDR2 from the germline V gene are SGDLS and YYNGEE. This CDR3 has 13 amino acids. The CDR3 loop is CASSVEGSGGQYF. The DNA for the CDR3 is TGTGCCAGCAGCGTAGAGGGTAGCGGGGGGCAGTATTTT.

CDR3 in DNA: TGTGCCAGCAGCTTCAGACAGGGGGCATCAGATACGCAGTATTTT. This translates into CASSFRQGASDTQYF. The chain employs TRBV7-9 and TRBJ2-3, with 10 nucleotides matching TRBD1. The CDR3 is 15 residues long. The trim removed 3 bases at V and 4 bases at J, leaving 4 bases unmatched. Germline V gene lookup returns CDR1 SEHNR and CDR2 FQNEAQ (reference sequence).

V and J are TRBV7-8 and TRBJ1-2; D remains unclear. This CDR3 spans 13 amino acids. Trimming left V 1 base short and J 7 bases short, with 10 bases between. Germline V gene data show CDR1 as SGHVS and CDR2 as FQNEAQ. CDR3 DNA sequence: TGTGCCAGCAGCTTAGACCCCTCAGGTGGCTACACCTTC. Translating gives CASSLDPSGGYTF.

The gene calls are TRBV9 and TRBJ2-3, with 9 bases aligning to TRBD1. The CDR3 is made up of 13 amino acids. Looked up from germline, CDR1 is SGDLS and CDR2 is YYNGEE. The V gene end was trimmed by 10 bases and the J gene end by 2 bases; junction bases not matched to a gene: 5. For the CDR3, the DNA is TGTGCCGGGGGGACAGGGAACACAGATACGCAGTATTTT. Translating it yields CAGGTGNTDTQYF.

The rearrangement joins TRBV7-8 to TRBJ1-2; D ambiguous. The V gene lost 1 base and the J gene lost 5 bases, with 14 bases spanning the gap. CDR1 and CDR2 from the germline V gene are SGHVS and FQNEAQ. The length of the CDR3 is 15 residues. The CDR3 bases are TGTGCCAGCAGCTTAGGGTCCCAGTCTTTTTATGGCTACACCTTC. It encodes CASSLGSQSFYGYTF.

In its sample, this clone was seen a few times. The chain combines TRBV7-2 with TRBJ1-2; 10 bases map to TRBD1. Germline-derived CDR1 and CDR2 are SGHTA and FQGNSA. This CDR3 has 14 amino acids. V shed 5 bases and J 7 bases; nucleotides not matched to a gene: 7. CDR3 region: CASSVPGTGAGYTF. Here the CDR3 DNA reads TGTGCCAGCAGCGTACCCGGGACAGGGGCTGGCTACACCTTC.

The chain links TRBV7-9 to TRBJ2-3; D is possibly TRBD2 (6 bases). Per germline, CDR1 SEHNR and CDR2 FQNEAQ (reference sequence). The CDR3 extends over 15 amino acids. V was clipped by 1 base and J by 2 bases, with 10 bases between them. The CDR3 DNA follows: TGTGCCAGCAGCTTAGTTGGGGACTCCACAGATACGCAGTATTTT. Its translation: CASSLVGDSTDTQYF.

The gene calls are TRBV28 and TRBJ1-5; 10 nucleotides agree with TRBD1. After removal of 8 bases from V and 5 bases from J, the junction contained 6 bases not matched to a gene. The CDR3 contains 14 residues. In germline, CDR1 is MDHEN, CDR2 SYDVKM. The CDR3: CASAGTGVHQPQHF. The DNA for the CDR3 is TGTGCCAGCGCCGGGACAGGGGTTCATCAGCCCCAGCATTTT.

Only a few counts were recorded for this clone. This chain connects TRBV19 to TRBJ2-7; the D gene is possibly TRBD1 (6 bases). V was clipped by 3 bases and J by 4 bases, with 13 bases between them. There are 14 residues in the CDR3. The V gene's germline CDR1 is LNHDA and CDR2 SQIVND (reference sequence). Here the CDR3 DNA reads TGTGCCAGTAGTATCTCCCAGGGGTATTACGAGCAGTACTTC. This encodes CASSISQGYYEQYF.

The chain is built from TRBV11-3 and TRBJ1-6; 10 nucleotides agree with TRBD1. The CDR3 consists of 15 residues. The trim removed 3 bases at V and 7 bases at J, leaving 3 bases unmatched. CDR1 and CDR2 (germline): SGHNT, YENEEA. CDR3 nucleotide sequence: TGTGCCAGCAGCTTCCAGGGACAGGGGAATTCACCCCTCCACTTT. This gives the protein CASSFQGQGNSPLHF.

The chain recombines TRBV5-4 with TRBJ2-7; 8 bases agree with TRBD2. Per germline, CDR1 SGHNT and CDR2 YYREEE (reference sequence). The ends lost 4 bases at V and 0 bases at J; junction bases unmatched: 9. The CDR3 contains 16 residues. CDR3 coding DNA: TGTGCCAGCAGCGCGGGGGGTAGCAGAGGCTCCTACGAGCAGTACTTC. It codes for CASSAGGSRGSYEQYF.

The CDR3 DNA reads TGTGCCAGTAGTATAATTCCCCCGTCAGGGATGTTCACCTATGGCTACACCTTC. It yields the protein CASSIIPPSGMFTYGYTF. This chain links TRBV19 with TRBJ1-2; TRBD1 might be the D (5 bases). Trimming shortened V by 2 bases and J by 4 bases, and 23 bases separated the two germline ends. Germline values: CDR1 LNHDA, CDR2 SQIVND (reference sequence). The CDR3 runs to 18 residues.

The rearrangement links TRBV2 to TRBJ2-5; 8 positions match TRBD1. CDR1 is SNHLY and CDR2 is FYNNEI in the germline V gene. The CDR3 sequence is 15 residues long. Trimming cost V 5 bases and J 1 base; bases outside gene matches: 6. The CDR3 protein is CASSSHRGSQETQYF. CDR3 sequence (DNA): TGTGCCAGCAGTTCCCACAGGGGGAGCCAAGAGACCCAGTACTTC.

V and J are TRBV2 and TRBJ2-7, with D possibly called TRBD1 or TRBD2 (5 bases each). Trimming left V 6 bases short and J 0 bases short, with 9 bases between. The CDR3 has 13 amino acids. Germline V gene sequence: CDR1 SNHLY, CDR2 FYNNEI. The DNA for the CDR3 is TGTGCCAGCAGGGCCGGGACCTCCTACGAGCAGTACTTC. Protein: CASRAGTSYEQYF.

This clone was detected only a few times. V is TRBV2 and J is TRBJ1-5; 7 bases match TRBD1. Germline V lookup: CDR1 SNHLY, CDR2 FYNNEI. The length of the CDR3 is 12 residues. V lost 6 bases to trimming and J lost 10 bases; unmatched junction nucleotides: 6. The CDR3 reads CASSSQGSPQHF. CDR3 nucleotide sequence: TGTGCCAGCAGCTCACAGGGGAGCCCCCAGCATTTT.